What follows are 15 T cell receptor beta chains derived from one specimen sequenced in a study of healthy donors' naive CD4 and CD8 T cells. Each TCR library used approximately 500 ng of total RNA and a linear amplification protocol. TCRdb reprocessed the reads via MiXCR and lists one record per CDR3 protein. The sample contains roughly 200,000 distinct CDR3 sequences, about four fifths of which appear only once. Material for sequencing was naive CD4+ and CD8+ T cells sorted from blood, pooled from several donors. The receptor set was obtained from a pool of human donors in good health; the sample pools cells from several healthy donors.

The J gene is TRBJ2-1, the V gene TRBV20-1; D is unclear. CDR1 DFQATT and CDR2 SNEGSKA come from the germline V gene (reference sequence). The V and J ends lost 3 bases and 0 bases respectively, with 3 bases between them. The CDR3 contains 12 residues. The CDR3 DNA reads TGCAGTGCTAGTAGCTCCTACAATGAGCAGTTCTTC. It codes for CSASSSYNEQFF.

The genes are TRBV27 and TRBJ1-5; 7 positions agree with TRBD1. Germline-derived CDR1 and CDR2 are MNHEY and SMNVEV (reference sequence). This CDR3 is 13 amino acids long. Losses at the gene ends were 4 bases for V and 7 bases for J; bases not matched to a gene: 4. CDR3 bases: TGTGCCAGCAGTTGGACAGGCGGACAGCCCCAGCATTTT. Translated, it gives CASSWTGGQPQHF.

CDR3 loop: CASSLGPAGTRQETQYF. The CDR3 DNA follows: TGTGCCAGCAGCTTAGGTCCAGCGGGGACCCGACAAGAGACCCAGTACTTC. The chain joins TRBV11-2 to TRBJ2-5; 7 bases are shared with TRBD2. In germline, CDR1 is SGHAT, CDR2 FQNNGV. V dropped 1 base and J dropped 2; count of bases not matched to a gene: 10. CDR3 size: 17 residues.

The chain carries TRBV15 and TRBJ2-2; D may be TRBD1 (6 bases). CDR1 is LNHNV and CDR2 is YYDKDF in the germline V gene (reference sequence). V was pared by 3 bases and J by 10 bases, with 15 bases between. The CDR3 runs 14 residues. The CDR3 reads CATSRDRSPVELFF. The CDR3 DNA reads TGTGCCACCAGCAGGGACAGAAGCCCCGTGGAGCTGTTTTTT.

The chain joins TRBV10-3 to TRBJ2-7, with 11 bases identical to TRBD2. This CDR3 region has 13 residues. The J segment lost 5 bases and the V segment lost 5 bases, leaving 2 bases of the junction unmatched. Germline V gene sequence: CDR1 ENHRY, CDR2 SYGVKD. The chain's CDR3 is CAISSTSGNEQYV. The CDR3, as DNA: TGTGCCATCAGTTCGACTAGCGGGAACGAGCAGTACGTC.

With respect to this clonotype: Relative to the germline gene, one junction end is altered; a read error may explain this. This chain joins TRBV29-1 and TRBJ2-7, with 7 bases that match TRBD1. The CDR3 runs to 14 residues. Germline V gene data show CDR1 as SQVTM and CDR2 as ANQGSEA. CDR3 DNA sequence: TGCAGCGTTGATTCGGGACAGAGCTCCTACGAGCAGTGCTTC. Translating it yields CSVDSGQSSYEQCF.

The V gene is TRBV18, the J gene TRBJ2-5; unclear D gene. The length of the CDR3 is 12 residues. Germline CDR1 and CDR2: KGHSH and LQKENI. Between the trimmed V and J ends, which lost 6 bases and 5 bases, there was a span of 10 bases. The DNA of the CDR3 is TGTGCCAGCTCCCCGGCGTACGAGACCCAGTACTTC. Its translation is CASSPAYETQYF.

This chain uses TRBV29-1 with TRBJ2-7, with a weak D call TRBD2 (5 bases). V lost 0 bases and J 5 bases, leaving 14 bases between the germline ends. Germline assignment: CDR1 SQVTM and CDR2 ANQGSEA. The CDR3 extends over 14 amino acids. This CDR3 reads CSVEDLSGSHEQYF. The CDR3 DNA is TGCAGCGTTGAAGATCTTTCGGGGTCCCACGAGCAGTACTTC.

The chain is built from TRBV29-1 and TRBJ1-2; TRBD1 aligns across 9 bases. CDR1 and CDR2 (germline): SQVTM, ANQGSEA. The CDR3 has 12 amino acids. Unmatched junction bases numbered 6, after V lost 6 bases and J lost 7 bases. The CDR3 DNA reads TGCAGCGTCGGGACAGGGATCTCTGGCTACACCTTC. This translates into CSVGTGISGYTF.

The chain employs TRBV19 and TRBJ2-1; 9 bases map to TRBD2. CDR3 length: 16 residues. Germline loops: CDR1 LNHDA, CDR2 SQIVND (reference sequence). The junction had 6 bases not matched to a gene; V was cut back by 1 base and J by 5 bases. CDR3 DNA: TGTGCCAGTAGTATAGCGGGTAGCGGGAGCAACAATGAGCAGTTCTTC. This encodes CASSIAGSGSNNEQFF.

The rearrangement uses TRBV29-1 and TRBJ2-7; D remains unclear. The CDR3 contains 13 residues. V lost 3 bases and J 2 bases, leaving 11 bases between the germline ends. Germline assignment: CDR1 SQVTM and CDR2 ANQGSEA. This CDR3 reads CSVEAPTAYEQYF. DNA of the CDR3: TGCAGCGTTGAGGCTCCCACCGCCTACGAGCAGTACTTC.

CDR3 sequence: CASSYGGQGVYEQYF. DNA for the CDR3: TGTGCCAGCAGCTACGGGGGACAGGGGGTCTACGAGCAGTACTTC. The chain carries TRBV5-5 and TRBJ2-7, with TRBD1 matching over 11 bases. The ends lost 3 bases at V and 3 bases at J; junction bases unmatched: 5. The CDR3 runs to 15 residues. Germline V gives CDR1 SGHKS, CDR2 YYEKEE (reference sequence).

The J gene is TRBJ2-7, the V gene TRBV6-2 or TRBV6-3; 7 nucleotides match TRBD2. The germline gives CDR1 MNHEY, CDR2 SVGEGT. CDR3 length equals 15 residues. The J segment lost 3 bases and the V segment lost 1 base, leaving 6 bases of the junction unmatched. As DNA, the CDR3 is TGTGCCAGCAGTTACTACTTAACTAGCGTCTACGAGCAGTACTTC. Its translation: CASSYYLTSVYEQYF.

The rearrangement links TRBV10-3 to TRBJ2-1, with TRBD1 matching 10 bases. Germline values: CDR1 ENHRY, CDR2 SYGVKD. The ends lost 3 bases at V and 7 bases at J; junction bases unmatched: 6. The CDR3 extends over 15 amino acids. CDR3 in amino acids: CAISDLRQGANEQFF. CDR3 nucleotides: TGTGCCATCAGTGACCTGCGACAGGGGGCAAATGAGCAGTTCTTC.

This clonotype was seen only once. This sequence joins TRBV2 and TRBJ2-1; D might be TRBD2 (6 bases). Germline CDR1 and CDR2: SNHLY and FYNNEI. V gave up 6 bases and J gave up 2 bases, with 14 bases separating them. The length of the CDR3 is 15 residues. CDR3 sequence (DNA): TGTGCCAGCAGGAGTATGGCGGGGCCCTACAATGAGCAGTTCTTC. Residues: CASRSMAGPYNEQFF.